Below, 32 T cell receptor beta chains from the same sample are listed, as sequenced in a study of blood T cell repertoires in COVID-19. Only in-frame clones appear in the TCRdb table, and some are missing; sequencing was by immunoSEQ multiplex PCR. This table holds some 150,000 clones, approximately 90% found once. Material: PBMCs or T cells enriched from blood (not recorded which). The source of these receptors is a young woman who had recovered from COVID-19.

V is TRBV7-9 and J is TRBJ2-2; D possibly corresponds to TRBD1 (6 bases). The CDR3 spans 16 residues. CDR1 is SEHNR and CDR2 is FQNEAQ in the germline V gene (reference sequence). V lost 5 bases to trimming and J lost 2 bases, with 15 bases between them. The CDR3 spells CASSATGRPNTGELFF. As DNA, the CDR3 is TGTGCCAGCAGCGCAACAGGGCGCCCCAACACCGGGGAGCTGTTTTTT.

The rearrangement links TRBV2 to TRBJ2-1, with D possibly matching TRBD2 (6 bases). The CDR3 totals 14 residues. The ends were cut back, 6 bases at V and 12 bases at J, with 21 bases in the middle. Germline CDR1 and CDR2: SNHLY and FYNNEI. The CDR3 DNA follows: TGTGCCAGCAGCCCGGGACTCCCGGGTATGGGGCAGTTCTTC. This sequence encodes CASSPGLPGMGQFF.

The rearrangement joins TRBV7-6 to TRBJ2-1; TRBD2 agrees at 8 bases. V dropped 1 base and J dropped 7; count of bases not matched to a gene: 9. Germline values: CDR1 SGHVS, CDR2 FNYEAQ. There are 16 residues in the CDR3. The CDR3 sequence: CASSLEAGSGTNEQFF. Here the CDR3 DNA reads TGTGCCAGCAGCTTAGAGGCGGGTAGCGGGACTAATGAGCAGTTCTTC.

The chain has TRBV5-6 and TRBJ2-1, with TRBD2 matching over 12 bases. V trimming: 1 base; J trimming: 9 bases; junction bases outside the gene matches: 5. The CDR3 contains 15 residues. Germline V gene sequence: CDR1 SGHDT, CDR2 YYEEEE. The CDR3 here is CASSLRLAGVGEQFF. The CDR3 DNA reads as TGTGCCAGCAGCTTGCGACTAGCGGGAGTAGGTGAGCAGTTCTTC. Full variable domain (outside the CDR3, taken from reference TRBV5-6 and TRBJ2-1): DAGVTQSPTHLIKTRGQQVTLRCSPKSGHDTVSWYQQALGQGPQFIFQYYEEEERQRGNFPDRFSGHQFPNYSSELNVNALLLGDSALYLCASSLRLAGVGEQFFGPGTRLTVL.

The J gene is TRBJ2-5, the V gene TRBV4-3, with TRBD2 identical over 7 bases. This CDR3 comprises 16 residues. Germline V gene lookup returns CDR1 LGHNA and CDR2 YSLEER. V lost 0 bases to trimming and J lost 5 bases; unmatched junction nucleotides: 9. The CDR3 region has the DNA TGCGCCAGCAGCCAAGACGTGGGTACTAGCGATGAGACCCAGTACTTC. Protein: CASSQDVGTSDETQYF.

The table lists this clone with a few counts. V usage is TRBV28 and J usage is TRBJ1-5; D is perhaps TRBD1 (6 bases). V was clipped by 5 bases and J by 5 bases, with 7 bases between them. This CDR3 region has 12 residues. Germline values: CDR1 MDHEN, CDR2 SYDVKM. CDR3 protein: CASSEGDQPQHF. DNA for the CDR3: TGTGCCAGCAGTGAGGGGGATCAGCCCCAGCATTTT.

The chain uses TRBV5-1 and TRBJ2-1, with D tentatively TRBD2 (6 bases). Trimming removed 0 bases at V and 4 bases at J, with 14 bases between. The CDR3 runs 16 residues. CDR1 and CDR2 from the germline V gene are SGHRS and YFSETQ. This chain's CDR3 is CASSLGGAPQYNEQFF. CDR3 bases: TGCGCCAGCAGCTTGGGCGGGGCCCCCCAGTACAATGAGCAGTTCTTC.

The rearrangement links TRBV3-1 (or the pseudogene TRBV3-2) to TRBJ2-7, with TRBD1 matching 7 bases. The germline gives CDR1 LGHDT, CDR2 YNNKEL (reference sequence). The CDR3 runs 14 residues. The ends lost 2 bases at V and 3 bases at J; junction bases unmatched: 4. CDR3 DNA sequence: TGTGCCAGCAGCCAATCTACAGGGGTCTACGAGCAGTACTTC. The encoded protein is CASSQSTGVYEQYF.

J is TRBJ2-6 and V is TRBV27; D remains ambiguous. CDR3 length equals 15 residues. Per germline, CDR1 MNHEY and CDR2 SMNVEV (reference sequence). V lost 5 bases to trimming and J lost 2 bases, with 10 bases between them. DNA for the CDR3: TGTGCCAGCAGTCCCATAACAGCTGGGGCCAACGTCCTGACTTTC. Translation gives CASSPITAGANVLTF.

As DNA, the CDR3 is TGTGCCACAGTACGGACTAGCGGTACAGATACGCAGTATTTT. It yields the protein CATVRTSGTDTQYF. This chain joins TRBV2 and TRBJ2-3; 10 bases fit TRBD2. Germline V gene data show CDR1 as SNHLY and CDR2 as FYNNEI. V lost 10 bases to trimming and J lost 3 bases; unmatched junction nucleotides: 7. This CDR3 has 14 residues.

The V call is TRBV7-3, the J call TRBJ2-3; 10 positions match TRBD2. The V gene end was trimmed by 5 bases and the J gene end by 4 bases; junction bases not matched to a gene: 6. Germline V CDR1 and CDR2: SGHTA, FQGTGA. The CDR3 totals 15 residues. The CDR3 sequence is CASSPTAGGADTQYF. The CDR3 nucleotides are TGTGCCAGCAGCCCCACAGCGGGAGGGGCAGATACGCAGTATTTT. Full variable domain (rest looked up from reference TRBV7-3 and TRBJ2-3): GAGVSQTPSNKVTEKGKYVELRCDPISGHTALYWYRQSLGQGPEFLIYFQGTGAADDSGLPNDRFFAVRPEGSVSTLKIQRTERGDSAVYLCASSPTAGGADTQYFGPGTRLTVL.

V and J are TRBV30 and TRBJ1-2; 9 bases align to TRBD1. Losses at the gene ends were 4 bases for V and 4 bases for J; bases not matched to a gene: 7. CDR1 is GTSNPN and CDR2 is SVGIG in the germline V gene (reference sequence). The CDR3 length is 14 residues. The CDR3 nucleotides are TGTGCCTGGAATGGACAGGGGATGGGCTATGGCTACACCTTC. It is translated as CAWNGQGMGYGYTF. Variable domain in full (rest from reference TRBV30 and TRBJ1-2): SQTIHQWPATLVQPVGSPLSLECTVEGTSNPNLYWYRQAAGRGLQLLFYSVGIGQISSEVPQNLSASRPQDRQFILSSKKLLLSDSGFYLCAWNGQGMGYGYTFGSGTRLTVV.

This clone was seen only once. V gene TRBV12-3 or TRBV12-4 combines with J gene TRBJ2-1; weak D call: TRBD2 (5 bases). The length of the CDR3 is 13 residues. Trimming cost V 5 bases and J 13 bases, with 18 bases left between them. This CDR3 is CASSDGMGSSQFF. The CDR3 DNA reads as TGTGCCAGCAGTGACGGGATGGGGAGCTCACAGTTCTTC.

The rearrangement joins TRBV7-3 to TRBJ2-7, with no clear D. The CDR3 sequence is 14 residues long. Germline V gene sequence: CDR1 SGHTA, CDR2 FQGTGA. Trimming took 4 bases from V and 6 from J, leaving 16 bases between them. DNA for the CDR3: TGTGCCAGCAGCTCCGCCCACGGTAGCCTCGAGCAGTACTTC. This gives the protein CASSSAHGSLEQYF.

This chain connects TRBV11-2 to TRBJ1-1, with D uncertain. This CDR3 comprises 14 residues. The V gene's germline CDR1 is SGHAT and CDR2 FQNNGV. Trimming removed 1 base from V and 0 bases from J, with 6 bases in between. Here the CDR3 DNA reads TGTGCCAGCAGCTTAGGAGAGTTGAACACTGAAGCTTTCTTT. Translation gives CASSLGELNTEAFF.

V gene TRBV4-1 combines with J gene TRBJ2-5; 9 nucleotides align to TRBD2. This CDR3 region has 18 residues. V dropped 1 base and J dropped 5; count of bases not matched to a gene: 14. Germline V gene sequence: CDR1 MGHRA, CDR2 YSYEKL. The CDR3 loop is CASSQGRAGGPFRETQYF. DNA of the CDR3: TGCGCCAGCAGCCAAGGGAGAGCGGGAGGCCCGTTTCGGGAGACCCAGTACTTC.

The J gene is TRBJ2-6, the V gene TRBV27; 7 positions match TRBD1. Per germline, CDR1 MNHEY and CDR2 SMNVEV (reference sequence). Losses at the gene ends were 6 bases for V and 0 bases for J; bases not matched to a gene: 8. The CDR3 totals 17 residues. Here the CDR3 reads CASRTGTESSGANVLTF. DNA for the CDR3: TGTGCCAGCAGGACCGGGACAGAATCCTCTGGGGCCAACGTCCTGACTTTC. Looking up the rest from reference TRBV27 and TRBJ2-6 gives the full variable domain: EAQVTQNPRYLITVTGKKLTVTCSQNMNHEYMSWYRQDPGLGLRQIYYSMNVEVTDKGDVPEGYKVSRKEKRNFPLILESPSPNQTSLYFCASRTGTESSGANVLTFGAGSRLTVL.

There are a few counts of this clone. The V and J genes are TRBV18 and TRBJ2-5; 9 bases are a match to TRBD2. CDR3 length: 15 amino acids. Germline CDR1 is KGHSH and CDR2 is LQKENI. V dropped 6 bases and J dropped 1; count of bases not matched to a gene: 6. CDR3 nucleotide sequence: TGTGCCAGCTCGCGAGGCGGGGGGGTCCAAGAGACCCAGTACTTC. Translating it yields CASSRGGGVQETQYF.

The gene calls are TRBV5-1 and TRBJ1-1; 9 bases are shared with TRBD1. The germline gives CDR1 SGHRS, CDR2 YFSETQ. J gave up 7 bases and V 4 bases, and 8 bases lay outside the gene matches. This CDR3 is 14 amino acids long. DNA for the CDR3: TGCGCCAGCAGCCGGGGACAGGGTCTGGTTGAAGCTTTCTTT. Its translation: CASSRGQGLVEAFF.

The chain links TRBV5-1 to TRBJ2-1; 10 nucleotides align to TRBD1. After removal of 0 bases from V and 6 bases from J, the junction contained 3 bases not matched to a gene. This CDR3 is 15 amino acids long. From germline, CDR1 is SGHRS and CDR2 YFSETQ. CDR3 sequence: CASSLAGTGVNEQFF. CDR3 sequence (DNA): TGCGCCAGCAGCTTGGCCGGGACAGGGGTCAATGAGCAGTTCTTC.

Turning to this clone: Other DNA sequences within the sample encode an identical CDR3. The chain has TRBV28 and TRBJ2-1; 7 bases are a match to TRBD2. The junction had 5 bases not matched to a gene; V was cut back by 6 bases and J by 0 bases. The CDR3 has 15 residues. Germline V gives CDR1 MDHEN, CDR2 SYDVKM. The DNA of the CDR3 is TGTGCCAGCAGGTCATTAGCGGGCTCCTACAATGAGCAGTTCTTC. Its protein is CASRSLAGSYNEQFF.

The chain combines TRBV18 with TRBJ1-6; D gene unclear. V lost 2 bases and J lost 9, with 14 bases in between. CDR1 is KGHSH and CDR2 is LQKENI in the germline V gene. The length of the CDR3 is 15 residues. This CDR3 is CASSPSLMSSSPLHF. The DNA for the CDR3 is TGTGCCAGCTCACCAAGCCTAATGAGTTCTTCACCCCTCCACTTT.

Here the CDR3 DNA reads TGTGCCAGCAGTTTAGTCGCTAGTCTCAATGAGCAGTTCTTC. As protein: CASSLVASLNEQFF. The chain employs TRBV28 and TRBJ2-1; D unclear. The CDR3 spans 14 residues. Germline CDR1 and CDR2: MDHEN and SYDVKM. V lost 2 bases and J 6 bases, leaving 11 bases between the germline ends.

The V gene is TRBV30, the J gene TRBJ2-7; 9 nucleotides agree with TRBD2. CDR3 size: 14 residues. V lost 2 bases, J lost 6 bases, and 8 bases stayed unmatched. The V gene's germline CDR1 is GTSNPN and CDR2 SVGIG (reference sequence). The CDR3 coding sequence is TGTGCCTGGAGTTTTGCGGGGGGGCAGGTCGAGCAGTACTTC. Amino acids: CAWSFAGGQVEQYF.

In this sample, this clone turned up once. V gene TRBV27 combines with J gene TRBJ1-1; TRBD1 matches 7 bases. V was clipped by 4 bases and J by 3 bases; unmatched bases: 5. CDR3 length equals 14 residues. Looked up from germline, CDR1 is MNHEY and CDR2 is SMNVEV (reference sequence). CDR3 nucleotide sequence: TGTGCCAGCAGTTCCGCCGGGACAGACACTGAAGCTTTCTTT. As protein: CASSSAGTDTEAFF.

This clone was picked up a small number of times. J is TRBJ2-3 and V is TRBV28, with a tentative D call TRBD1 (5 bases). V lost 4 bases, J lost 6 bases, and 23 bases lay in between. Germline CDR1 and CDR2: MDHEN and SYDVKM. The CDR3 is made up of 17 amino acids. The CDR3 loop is CASSSSRTRASGDTQYF. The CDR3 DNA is TGTGCCAGCAGTTCCTCCCGTACACGGGCGTCAGGGGATACGCAGTATTTT.

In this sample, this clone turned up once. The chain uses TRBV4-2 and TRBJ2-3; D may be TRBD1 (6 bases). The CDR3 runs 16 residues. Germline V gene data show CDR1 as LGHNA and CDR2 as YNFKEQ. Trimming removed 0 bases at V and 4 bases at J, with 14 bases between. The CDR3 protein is CASSQDGSRGPDTQYF. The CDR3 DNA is TGTGCCAGCAGCCAAGATGGGTCCAGGGGCCCAGATACGCAGTATTTT.

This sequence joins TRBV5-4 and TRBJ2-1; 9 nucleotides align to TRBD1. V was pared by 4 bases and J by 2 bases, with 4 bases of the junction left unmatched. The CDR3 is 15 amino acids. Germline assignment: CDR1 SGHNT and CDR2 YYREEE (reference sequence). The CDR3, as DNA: TGTGCCAGCAGCCTAGGGACAGGGACCTACAATGAGCAGTTCTTC. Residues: CASSLGTGTYNEQFF. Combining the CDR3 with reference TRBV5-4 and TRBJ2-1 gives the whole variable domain ETGVTQSPTHLIKTRGQQVTLRCSSQSGHNTVSWYQQALGQGPQFIFQYYREEENGRGNFPPRFSGLQFPNYSSELNVNALELDDSALYLCASSLGTGTYNEQFFGPGTRLTVL.

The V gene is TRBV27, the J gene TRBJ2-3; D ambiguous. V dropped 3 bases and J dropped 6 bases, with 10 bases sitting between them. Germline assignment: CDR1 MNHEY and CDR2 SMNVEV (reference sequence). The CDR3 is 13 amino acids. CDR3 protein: CASSLRIADTQYF. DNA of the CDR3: TGTGCCAGCAGTTTGAGGATCGCGGATACGCAGTATTTT.

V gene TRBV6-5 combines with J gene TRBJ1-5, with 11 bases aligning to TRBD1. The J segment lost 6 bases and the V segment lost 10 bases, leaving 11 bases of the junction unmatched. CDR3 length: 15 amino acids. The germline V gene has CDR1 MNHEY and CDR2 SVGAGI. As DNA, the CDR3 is TGTGCCATTCTCCCGGGGGGACAGGGGGGTCAGCCCCAGCATTTT. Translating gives CAILPGGQGGQPQHF.

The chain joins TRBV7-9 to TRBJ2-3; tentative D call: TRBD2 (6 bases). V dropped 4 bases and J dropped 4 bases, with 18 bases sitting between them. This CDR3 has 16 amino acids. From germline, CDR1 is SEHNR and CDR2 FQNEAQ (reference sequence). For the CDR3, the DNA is TGTGCCAGCAGCTCCATTTCGGCGGAGGGGCCAGATACGCAGTATTTT. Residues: CASSSISAEGPDTQYF. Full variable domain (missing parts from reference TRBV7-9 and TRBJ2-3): DTGVSQNPRHKITKRGQNVTFRCDPISEHNRLYWYRQTLGQGPEFLTYFQNEAQLEKSRLLSDRFSAERPKGSFSTLEIQRTEQGDSAMYLCASSSISAEGPDTQYFGPGTRLTVL.

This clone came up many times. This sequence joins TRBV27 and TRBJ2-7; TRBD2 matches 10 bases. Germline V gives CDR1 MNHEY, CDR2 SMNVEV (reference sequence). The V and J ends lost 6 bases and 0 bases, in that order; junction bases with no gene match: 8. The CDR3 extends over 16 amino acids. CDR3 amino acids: CASRLRPSGSSYEQYF. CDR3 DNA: TGTGCCAGCAGACTGAGGCCTAGCGGGAGCTCCTACGAGCAGTACTTC.